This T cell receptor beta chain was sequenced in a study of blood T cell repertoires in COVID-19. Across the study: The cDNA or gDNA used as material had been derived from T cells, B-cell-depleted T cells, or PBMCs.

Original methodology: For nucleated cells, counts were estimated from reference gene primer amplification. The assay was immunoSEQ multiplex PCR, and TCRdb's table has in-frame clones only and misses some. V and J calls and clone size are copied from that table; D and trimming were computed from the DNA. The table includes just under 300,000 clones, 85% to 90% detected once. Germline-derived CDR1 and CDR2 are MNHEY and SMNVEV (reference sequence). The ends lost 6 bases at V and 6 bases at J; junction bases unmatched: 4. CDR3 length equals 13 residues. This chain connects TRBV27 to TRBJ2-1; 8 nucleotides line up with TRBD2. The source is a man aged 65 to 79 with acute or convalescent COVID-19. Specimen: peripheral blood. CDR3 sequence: CASRARGGNEQFF. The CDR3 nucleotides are TGTGCCAGCAGGGCCCGGGGGGGCAATGAGCAGTTCTTC.